This record concerns one T cell receptor beta chain sequence. No antigen is known for it. No clone much larger than this one lies a single base away; base qualities are absent. The data were taken from a study of CD8+CD57+ T cells in acquired aplastic anemia listed by TCRdb under 2018. About the full investigation: On average, sorted CD4+ and CD8+ cells yielded 3 to 4 ug of extracted DNA, with a range of roughly 0.18 to 30 ug. Healthy donor samples averaged about 10 million reads for CD4+ and under 14 million for CD8+ cells. Points the paper makes about the study in general: Roughly 30 CD8+ CDR3 sequences were found to be shared between patients and controls, but these sequences appeared to be highly expressed in patients and within the immunodominant clones of the patients. No significant difference in CD8+ Simpson's diversity was found between patients and healthy controls (P=0.060).

CDR1 and CDR2 are read off the germline V gene (reference sequence) as DFQATT and SNEGSKA. The germline ends are 7 bases apart after V is trimmed by 4 bases and J by 6 bases. Measured from the cysteine to the phenylalanine, the CDR3 is 11 residues long. CDR3 DNA only is kept here, 33 bases in frame from base 1. Genomic DNA served as template for TCR beta VDJ combination and CDR3 sequence profiling. An Illumina HiSeq 2000 was the platform used for TCR repertoire sequencing. On the authors' methods: Repertoire assessment relied on Simpson's diversity index, CDR3 size and DJ length profiles, and TRBV/TRBJ rearrangement plots. The most abundant DNA sequence in the deep sequencing data was taken as the immunodominant clone. CDR3 amino acid sequences were checked for sharing between subjects and were compared against published repertoires and the VDJdb database. TCRdb passed the public sequencing reads through fastp at Q25 and MiXCR, retaining productive beta sequences. Each record represents a unique CDR3 protein, reported with the most common genes and DNA among its rows. The V and J calls come from TCRdb's annotation, not from the publication. The sample table lists 200,000 to 250,000 distinct CDR3 sequences, about a third of them with a count of one. In total, the top ten clones hold approximately 1.2% of the sample.

In the study, sorted CD4+ and CD8+ blood T cells from patients with severe aplastic anemia and from healthy subjects underwent deep sequencing of TCR repertoires. Ficoll-Paque density gradient centrifugation was used to isolate peripheral blood mononuclear cells. Before DNA was extracted, CD4+ and CD8+ T cells were sorted using either FACS or magnetic beads. The sample comprised sorted CD4+, CD8+, or CD8+CD57+ T cells (not recorded which) from PBMCs. The chain is encoded by TRBV20-1 joined to TRBJ2-1; the D gene assignment is ambiguous. The receptor comes from a human donor in good health, serving as a control. The bases are TGCAGTGCTACTTCCGGCAATGAGCAGTTCTTC. Its translation is CSATSGNEQFF.